These 16 T cell receptor beta chains originate from one sample sequenced in a study of patients and donors after allogeneic stem cell transplantation (dated by TCRdb to the early 2020s). The receptor library was made with RT-PCR. TCRdb shows the sequencer as NextSeq 550. Through fastp at Q25 and MiXCR, TCRdb rebuilt clones from the public reads, retaining in-frame beta chains. Rows merge per CDR3 protein into single entries with the most common DNA and genes. The table for this sample lists just under 20,000 distinct CDR3 sequences; around 5% of them were counted only once. About 40% of the sample is in the top ten clones. Sequenced input: blood, either unsorted or a sorted T cell fraction (not recorded which). Source of these receptors: a human donor who was either an allogeneic HSCT recipient or a stem cell or donor lymphocyte infusion donor (not recorded which). It is not recorded whose cells these are; they may come from a transplant donor.

This clonotype turned up a few times. The chain is built from TRBV10-3 and TRBJ2-7; 10 nucleotides line up with TRBD1. The CDR3 covers 14 residues. J was trimmed by 4 bases and V by 7 bases; bases with no gene match: 7. Germline CDR1 ENHRY, CDR2 SYGVKD. This chain's CDR3 is CAITDRGRVYEQYF. The DNA of the CDR3 is TGTGCCATCACCGACAGGGGGCGCGTATACGAGCAGTACTTC.

In this sample, this clonotype turned up many times. This chain uses TRBV11-1 with TRBJ1-6; 8 positions agree with TRBD1. The V gene's germline CDR1 is SGHAT and CDR2 FQDESV (reference sequence). The trim removed 3 bases at V and 7 bases at J, leaving 17 bases unmatched. The CDR3 runs to 19 residues. CDR3 nucleotide sequence: TGTGCCAGCAGCTTGGATTTAAGTTGGGGGACAGGCGACAATTCACCCCTCCACTTT. It encodes CASSLDLSWGTGDNSPLHF.

This clonotype was detected ten times or more. The V and J genes are TRBV7-9 and TRBJ2-5; 11 bases match TRBD2. Per the germline V gene, CDR1 is SEHNR and CDR2 is FQNEAQ (reference sequence). The CDR3 length is 15 residues. V shed 5 bases, J shed 5 bases, and the junction held 7 bases outside the gene matches. In DNA, the CDR3 is TGTGCCAGCAGCGAGGGAGGACTAGCGGGCGAGACCCAGTACTTC. It translates to CASSEGGLAGETQYF.

Many counts were recorded for this clonotype. This chain joins TRBV7-2 and TRBJ1-3; tentatively, D is TRBD1 (5 bases). This CDR3 contains 14 residues. In germline, CDR1 is SGHTA, CDR2 FQGNSA. V lost 5 bases and J 4 bases, leaving 12 bases between the germline ends. CDR3 amino acids: CASSPLGGGNTIYF. The CDR3 region has the DNA TGTGCCAGCAGCCCCCTGGGGGGGGGAAACACCATATATTTT.

J is TRBJ2-1 and V is TRBV5-1; TRBD1 might be the D (5 bases). Germline loops: CDR1 SGHRS, CDR2 YFSETQ. Trimming removed 4 bases at V and 15 bases at J, with 20 bases between. This CDR3 region has 13 residues. In DNA form, the CDR3 reads TGCGCCAGCAGCGCTACTTGGACAACCCGGCCGTTCTTC. It is translated as CASSATWTTRPFF.

This clonotype was seen at least ten times. This rearrangement joins TRBV20-1 to TRBJ2-1; a possible D gene is TRBD1 (6 bases). Trimming pared 1 base from V and 9 bases from J, leaving 13 bases between. This CDR3 contains 13 residues. Germline assignment: CDR1 DFQATT and CDR2 SNEGSKA (reference sequence). Here the CDR3 reads CSARVTGYSEQFF. DNA of the CDR3: TGCAGTGCTAGAGTGACAGGTTATAGTGAGCAGTTCTTC.

This clonotype was observed a few times. The V call is TRBV6-2 or TRBV6-3, the J call TRBJ2-3; D gene unclear. This CDR3 contains 14 residues. V was pared by 5 bases and J by 1 base, with 10 bases between. Germline V gene sequence: CDR1 MNHEY, CDR2 SVGEGT. As DNA, the CDR3 is TGTGCCAGCAGTGGACCCCTCCGCACAGATACGCAGTATTTT. Translation: CASSGPLRTDTQYF.

This clonotype was observed many times. This chain uses TRBV5-1 with TRBJ1-1; 10 positions match TRBD1. Germline-derived CDR1 and CDR2 are SGHRS and YFSETQ. CDR3 length: 16 residues. Trimming took 3 bases from V and 0 from J; bases not matched to a gene: 5. The CDR3 DNA is TGCGCCAGCAGCTCCAGGACAGGGGGAGTGAACACTGAAGCTTTCTTT. Translating it yields CASSSRTGGVNTEAFF.

In its sample, this clonotype was seen a few times. The rearrangement uses TRBV10-2 and TRBJ1-2, with TRBD1 matching 7 bases. The V gene's germline CDR1 is WSHSY and CDR2 SAAADI. The V gene end was trimmed by 9 bases and the J gene end by 8 bases; junction bases not matched to a gene: 12. CDR3 length: 13 residues. The CDR3 reads CASGQGGRGGYTF. The CDR3, as DNA: TGCGCCAGTGGGCAGGGGGGGCGCGGCGGCTACACCTTC.

This clonotype was observed many times. The rearrangement joins TRBV10-3 to TRBJ1-1, with 8 bases fitting TRBD1. The CDR3 totals 14 residues. V lost 6 bases and J lost 5; bases outside the gene matches: 8. CDR1 and CDR2 from the germline V gene are ENHRY and SYGVKD. The CDR3 is CAIRKEQGGTEAFF. CDR3 DNA sequence: TGTGCCATCAGGAAAGAACAGGGGGGGACTGAAGCTTTCTTT.

Many counts were recorded for this clonotype. The rearrangement links TRBV4-1 to TRBJ2-2; the D gene is possibly TRBD2 (5 bases). The CDR3 extends over 14 amino acids. CDR1 and CDR2 from the germline V gene are MGHRA and YSYEKL. With 4 bases removed from V and 2 bases from J, the gap between germline ends came to 8 bases. Here the CDR3 reads CASSPTRNTGELFF. In DNA form, the CDR3 reads TGCGCCAGCAGCCCCACTAGAAACACCGGGGAGCTGTTTTTT.

This clonotype came up many times. The rearrangement joins TRBV13 to TRBJ1-2; maybe TRBD1 (5 bases). Germline V lookup: CDR1 PRHDT, CDR2 FYEKMQ (reference sequence). V was shortened by 0 bases and J by 3 bases, with 14 bases between the two germline ends. This CDR3 contains 16 residues. The CDR3 protein is CASSLGGPLVHYGYTF. The CDR3 DNA is TGTGCCAGCAGCTTAGGGGGGCCTCTCGTGCACTATGGCTACACCTTC.

The table lists this clonotype with many counts. The chain employs TRBV6-5 and TRBJ2-7, with 7 bases lining up with TRBD1. The V gene end was trimmed by 0 bases and the J gene end by 3 bases; junction bases not matched to a gene: 2. Looked up from germline, CDR1 is MNHEY and CDR2 is SVGAGI. The CDR3 spans 14 residues. The CDR3 loop is CASSYSRQGYEQYF. The DNA for the CDR3 is TGTGCCAGCAGTTACTCCCGACAGGGCTACGAGCAGTACTTC.

This clonotype was counted many times. Its ends do not fully match the called genes, so a read error is possible. J is TRBJ2-4 and V is TRBV2; TRBD1 matches at 10 bases. From germline, CDR1 is SNHLY and CDR2 FYNNEI. The CDR3 consists of 11 residues. The CDR3 region is CASSRRTGGNF. The CDR3 DNA follows: TGTGCCAGCAGTCGTCGGACAGGGGGAAACTTC.

At least ten counts were recorded for this clonotype. The chain links TRBV27 to TRBJ2-7; 8 bases fit TRBD1. Germline V lookup: CDR1 MNHEY, CDR2 SMNVEV (reference sequence). V dropped 3 bases and J dropped 3; count of bases not matched to a gene: 4. This CDR3 comprises 14 residues. CDR3 coding DNA: TGTGCCAGCAGTTTCGCGGGACAGGTCTACGAGCAGTACTTC. Translation: CASSFAGQVYEQYF.

This clonotype showed up many times. The rearrangement joins TRBV5-1 to TRBJ1-1; D remains ambiguous. This CDR3 has 15 amino acids. From germline, CDR1 is SGHRS and CDR2 YFSETQ. Trimming removed 0 bases at V and 1 base at J, with 10 bases between. The CDR3: CASSLAQVRNTEAFF. CDR3 sequence (DNA): TGCGCCAGCAGCTTGGCCCAAGTAAGGAACACTGAAGCTTTCTTT.